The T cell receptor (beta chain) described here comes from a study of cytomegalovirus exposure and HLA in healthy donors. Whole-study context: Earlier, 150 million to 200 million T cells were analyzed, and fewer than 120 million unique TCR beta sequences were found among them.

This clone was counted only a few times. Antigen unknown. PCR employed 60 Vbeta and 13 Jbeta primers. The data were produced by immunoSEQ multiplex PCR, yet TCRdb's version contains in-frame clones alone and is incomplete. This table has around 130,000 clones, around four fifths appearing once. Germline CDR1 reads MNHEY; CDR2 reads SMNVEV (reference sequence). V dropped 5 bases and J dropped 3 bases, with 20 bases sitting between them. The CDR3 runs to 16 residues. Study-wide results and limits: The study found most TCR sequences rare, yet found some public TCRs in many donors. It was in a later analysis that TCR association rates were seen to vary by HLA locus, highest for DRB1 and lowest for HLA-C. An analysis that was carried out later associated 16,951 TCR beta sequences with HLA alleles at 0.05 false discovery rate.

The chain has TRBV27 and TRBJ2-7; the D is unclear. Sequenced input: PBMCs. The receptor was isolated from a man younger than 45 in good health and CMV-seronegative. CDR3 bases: TGTGCCAGCAGTCCTCTGGTTCGCAATACTGACTACGAGCAGTACTTC. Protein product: CASSPLVRNTDYEQYF.